This T cell receptor (beta chain) was sequenced for a study of CD8+ T cells in alopecia areata. Across the whole study: Tofacitinib therapy took 6 to 18 months; 6 months off drug came after. Findings and caveats of the study: In scalp and blood during tofacitinib, many expanded lesional clones persisted.

A remark on this clone: The antigen is not known.

Treatment indicated: oral pan-JAK inhibitor, 5-10 mg twice daily. Researchers took lesional scalp punch biopsies and peripheral blood from people who were alopecia areata patients. CDR3 length: 14 amino acids. The ends were cut back, 6 bases at V and 0 bases at J, with 15 bases in the middle. Germline V gene data show CDR1 as SQVTM and CDR2 as ANQGSEA. RNA extraction was followed by reverse transcription into cDNA, which acted as the sequencing template. Here immunoSEQ multiplex PCR was the method, and the copy in TCRdb shows in-frame clones only, minus some. The sample contains about 74,000 clones, 29% of which appear only once.

This chain links TRBV29-1 with TRBJ2-7, with D perhaps TRBD2 (6 bases). The sequence was collected from a human donor with alopecia areata. The sample was CD8+ T cells sorted from blood, taken at week 4, from a patient treated with tofacitinib. The CDR3 DNA follows: TGCAGCGTCGGCGAAGCGGGCAGCTCCTACGAGCAGTACTTC. Translated: CSVGEAGSSYEQYF.